Following are 26 T cell receptor beta chains from one sample sequenced in a study of blood T cell repertoires in COVID-19. Using immunoSEQ multiplex PCR, the repertoire was profiled, and TCRdb retains in-frame clones only, with some absent. The data show about 220,000 clones, with 70% to 90% seen just once and 2.5% to 3.5% held by the top ten. Sequencing was performed on peripheral blood. The receptor source for this set is a man in his fifties who had recovered from COVID-19.

V is TRBV6-5 and J is TRBJ1-2; D unclear. The CDR3 totals 15 residues. V was shortened by 0 bases and J by 4 bases, with 12 bases between the two germline ends. Germline V gives CDR1 MNHEY, CDR2 SVGAGI. In nucleotides, the CDR3 is TGTGCCAGCAGTTACTCTCTCTTCGGCGGCTATGGCTACACCTTC. As protein: CASSYSLFGGYGYTF.

J is TRBJ2-1 and V is TRBV27, with TRBD1 matching over 7 bases. The CDR3 consists of 15 residues. J lost 1 base, V lost 2 bases, and 2 bases had no gene match. Germline lookup yields CDR1 MNHEY and CDR2 SMNVEV (reference sequence). The CDR3 loop reads CASSLRGLSYNEQFF. In DNA form, the CDR3 reads TGTGCCAGCAGTTTAAGGGGGCTTTCCTACAATGAGCAGTTCTTC.

This chain links TRBV19 with TRBJ1-2, with D unresolved. V lost 3 bases and J lost 3, with 8 bases in between. This CDR3 has 13 amino acids. Germline V gene data show CDR1 as LNHDA and CDR2 as SQIVND (reference sequence). CDR3 loop: CASSIGVDYGYTF. CDR3 DNA sequence: TGTGCCAGTAGTATCGGGGTTGACTATGGCTACACCTTC.

The J gene is TRBJ2-1, the V gene TRBV18; 10 nucleotides align to TRBD2. Per the germline V gene, CDR1 is KGHSH and CDR2 is LQKENI. With V trimmed by 4 bases and J by 0 bases, 12 bases remained unmatched. The CDR3 runs 19 residues. Here the CDR3 DNA reads TGTGCCAGCTCACTATATCCCGGGACTAGCGCATCCTCCTACAATGAGCAGTTCTTC. Protein sequence: CASSLYPGTSASSYNEQFF.

The genes are TRBV5-1 and TRBJ1-5; D unclear. CDR3 size: 15 residues. The V and J ends lost 0 bases and 2 bases respectively, with 9 bases between them. Germline lookup yields CDR1 SGHRS and CDR2 YFSETQ. DNA of the CDR3: TGCGCCAGCAGCTTGGCGGCAGGCGGCAATCAGCCCCAGCATTTT. Protein sequence: CASSLAAGGNQPQHF.

This clone is termed medium-sized. The genes are TRBV6-5 and TRBJ2-2; D unclear. In germline, CDR1 is MNHEY, CDR2 SVGAGI. The CDR3 contains 14 residues. V was trimmed by 2 bases and J by 6 bases, leaving 10 bases between them. CDR3 amino acids: CASSYGVVSGELFF. CDR3 nucleotide sequence: TGTGCCAGCAGTTACGGAGTCGTCTCCGGGGAGCTGTTTTTT.

The V and J genes are TRBV3-1 (or the pseudogene TRBV3-2) and TRBJ2-3; 9 nucleotides line up with TRBD2. Looked up from germline, CDR1 is LGHDT and CDR2 is YNNKEL (reference sequence). This CDR3 is built from 14 residues. Unmatched junction bases numbered 2, after V lost 4 bases and J lost 3 bases. CDR3 bases: TGTGCCAGCAGCCTAGCGGGAGAGACAGATACGCAGTATTTT. As protein: CASSLAGETDTQYF.

This chain connects TRBV27 to TRBJ2-3; the match to TRBD2 covers 11 bases. This CDR3 contains 15 residues. V trimming: 5 bases; J trimming: 6 bases; junction bases outside the gene matches: 7. The V gene's germline CDR1 is MNHEY and CDR2 SMNVEV (reference sequence). DNA for the CDR3: TGTGCCAGCAGTCCCGGACTAGCGGGCTTTGATACGCAGTATTTT. This gives the protein CASSPGLAGFDTQYF.

J is TRBJ1-2 and V is TRBV18; 9 positions agree with TRBD1. This CDR3 comprises 14 residues. Per germline, CDR1 KGHSH and CDR2 LQKENI. J was trimmed by 5 bases and V by 3 bases; bases with no gene match: 4. The DNA for the CDR3 is TGTGCCAGCTCACCCCGGACAGGGGATTATGGCTACACCTTC. It is translated as CASSPRTGDYGYTF.

The rearrangement joins TRBV28 to TRBJ1-1, with D hard to call. The CDR3 has 15 amino acids. Germline CDR1 and CDR2: MDHEN and SYDVKM. Trimming pared 6 bases from V and 1 base from J, leaving 15 bases between. CDR3: CASSRQIHPNTEAFF. CDR3 bases: TGTGCCAGCAGCCGTCAGATACACCCGAACACTGAAGCTTTCTTT.

The chain employs TRBV5-4 and TRBJ2-7; TRBD1 agrees at 8 bases. The CDR3 covers 14 residues. Looked up from germline, CDR1 is SGHNT and CDR2 is YYREEE (reference sequence). Trimming removed 4 bases from V and 4 bases from J; junction bases left unmatched: 7. The CDR3 bases are TGTGCCAGCAGCCGAGGACAGGGCTGGTACGAGCAGTACTTC. Translated, it gives CASSRGQGWYEQYF.

The V and J genes are TRBV7-9 and TRBJ2-1; maybe TRBD2 (6 bases). V was shortened by 0 bases and J by 0 bases, with 6 bases between the two germline ends. The CDR3 is 15 amino acids. Per germline, CDR1 SEHNR and CDR2 FQNEAQ (reference sequence). CDR3 region: CASSLATSSYNEQFF. The CDR3 coding sequence is TGTGCCAGCAGCTTAGCGACTAGCTCCTACAATGAGCAGTTCTTC.

The chain has TRBV9 and TRBJ2-3; 10 bases match TRBD2. Germline CDR1 is SGDLS and CDR2 is YYNGEE. Unmatched junction bases numbered 13, after V lost 7 bases and J lost 2 bases. This CDR3 region has 17 residues. The CDR3 coding sequence is TGTGCCAGCGGGAGGACTAGCGGAACTTCCACCACAGATACGCAGTATTTT. Translating gives CASGRTSGTSTTDTQYF.

The CDR3 region has the DNA TGTGCCAGCAGCACTAATACAGGGTTAGGCGGGGAGCTGTTTTTT. Translation gives CASSTNTGLGGELFF. The V call is TRBV5-4, the J call TRBJ2-2, with D perhaps matching TRBD1 (6 bases). Germline CDR1 reads SGHNT; CDR2 reads YYREEE (reference sequence). CDR3 length: 15 amino acids. The V gene lost 4 bases and the J gene lost 7 bases, with 17 bases spanning the gap.

V gene TRBV7-2 combines with J gene TRBJ2-2; 7 nucleotides match TRBD2. J was trimmed by 4 bases and V by 5 bases; bases with no gene match: 10. CDR3 length: 16 residues. CDR1 and CDR2 (germline): SGHTA, FQGNSA. CDR3 loop: CASSLRGVASTGELFF. Here the CDR3 DNA reads TGTGCCAGCAGCCTCCGGGGGGTTGCGAGCACCGGGGAGCTGTTTTTT.

The J gene is TRBJ1-2, the V gene TRBV6-5; 11 nucleotides align to TRBD1. The CDR3 length is 13 residues. Germline values: CDR1 MNHEY, CDR2 SVGAGI. The V and J ends lost 6 bases and 12 bases, in that order; junction bases with no gene match: 9. The DNA for the CDR3 is TGTGCCAGCAGGACTTCCGGGACAGGGGGGGACACCTTC. It is translated as CASRTSGTGGDTF.

This clone was seen only once. The chain has TRBV5-5 and TRBJ2-7, with TRBD2 matching 8 bases. With V trimmed by 4 bases and J by 5 bases, 17 bases remained unmatched. The germline V gene encodes CDR1 SGHKS and CDR2 YYEKEE (reference sequence). The length of the CDR3 is 17 residues. DNA of the CDR3: TGTGCCAGCAGCCCTCTAGCGGGCCCATTCGCGGGTCACGAGCAGTACTTC. Amino acid sequence: CASSPLAGPFAGHEQYF.

J is TRBJ2-7 and V is TRBV9; D might be TRBD2 (5 bases). The CDR3 loop spans 13 amino acids. V lost 0 bases and J lost 6, with 10 bases in between. Germline values: CDR1 SGDLS, CDR2 YYNGEE. The CDR3 is CASSVGGVGEQYF. CDR3 sequence (DNA): TGTGCCAGCAGCGTAGGGGGAGTGGGCGAGCAGTACTTC.

The chain is built from TRBV19 and TRBJ2-1; 7 bases line up with TRBD2. CDR3 length: 15 amino acids. Germline CDR1 reads LNHDA; CDR2 reads SQIVND (reference sequence). V shed 5 bases, J shed 5 bases, and the junction held 9 bases outside the gene matches. CDR3 nucleotide sequence: TGTGCCAGTAGTTCCCGGCTAGCGGCTCACAATGAGCAGTTCTTC. This translates into CASSSRLAAHNEQFF.

The chain employs TRBV6-5 and TRBJ1-3, with D hard to call. The V gene lost 7 bases and the J gene lost 0 bases, with 13 bases spanning the gap. This CDR3 has 15 amino acids. Looked up from germline, CDR1 is MNHEY and CDR2 is SVGAGI. The CDR3 region is CASTQRRSSGNTIYF. In DNA form, the CDR3 reads TGTGCCAGCACCCAGAGGCGAAGCTCTGGAAACACCATATATTTT.

The genes are TRBV28 and TRBJ2-1; 12 nucleotides match TRBD2. The CDR3 is 18 amino acids. CDR1 and CDR2 from the germline V gene are MDHEN and SYDVKM. V lost 4 bases and J lost 3; bases outside the gene matches: 10. The CDR3 nucleotides read TGTGCCAGCAGTTACCTACGCTCGACTAGCGGGAGCTACAATGAGCAGTTCTTC. This sequence encodes CASSYLRSTSGSYNEQFF.

This clone appeared a single time. This sequence joins TRBV27 and TRBJ1-4, with a possible D match to TRBD1 (6 bases). The CDR3 is 15 residues long. Germline V gene data show CDR1 as MNHEY and CDR2 as SMNVEV (reference sequence). Trimming cost V 0 bases and J 8 bases, with 13 bases left between them. The CDR3, as DNA: TGTGCCAGCAGTTTATCGACAGGTTTGCGGGAAAAACTGTTTTTT. Translated, it gives CASSLSTGLREKLFF.

The chain uses TRBV20-1 and TRBJ2-5, with D maybe TRBD1 (6 bases). Per the germline V gene, CDR1 is DFQATT and CDR2 is SNEGSKA (reference sequence). CDR3 length: 11 residues. Trimming removed 5 bases at V and 10 bases at J, with 14 bases between. CDR3 residues: CSAAIQGGQYF. The CDR3 DNA reads as TGCAGTGCTGCAATACAGGGTGGCCAGTACTTC.

This chain connects TRBV3-1 (or the pseudogene TRBV3-2) to TRBJ2-3; 12 bases are a match to TRBD2. CDR1 is LGHDT and CDR2 is YNNKEL in the germline V gene (reference sequence). V was clipped by 2 bases and J by 5 bases; unmatched bases: 8. The CDR3 is 17 residues long. The CDR3 DNA reads as TGTGCCAGCAGCCAACTAGCGGGAGGGCCAACTCGAGATACGCAGTATTTT. It translates to CASSQLAGGPTRDTQYF.

This chain joins TRBV24-1 and TRBJ2-2; 12 bases match TRBD2. Germline V CDR1 and CDR2: KGHDR, SFDVKD. V shed 1 base and J 5 bases; nucleotides not matched to a gene: 7. This CDR3 comprises 18 residues. The CDR3 is CATSDFPSGRAGTGELFF. Written as DNA, the CDR3 is TGTGCCACCAGTGATTTTCCTAGCGGGAGGGCCGGAACCGGGGAGCTGTTTTTT.

The chain carries TRBV2 and TRBJ2-5, with D possibly matching TRBD1 (5 bases). The germline V gene encodes CDR1 SNHLY and CDR2 FYNNEI. V gave up 0 bases and J gave up 5 bases, with 13 bases separating them. CDR3 length equals 15 residues. The CDR3 region is CASSEARGTRETQYF. CDR3 in DNA: TGTGCCAGCAGTGAAGCAAGGGGAACTCGGGAGACCCAGTACTTC.